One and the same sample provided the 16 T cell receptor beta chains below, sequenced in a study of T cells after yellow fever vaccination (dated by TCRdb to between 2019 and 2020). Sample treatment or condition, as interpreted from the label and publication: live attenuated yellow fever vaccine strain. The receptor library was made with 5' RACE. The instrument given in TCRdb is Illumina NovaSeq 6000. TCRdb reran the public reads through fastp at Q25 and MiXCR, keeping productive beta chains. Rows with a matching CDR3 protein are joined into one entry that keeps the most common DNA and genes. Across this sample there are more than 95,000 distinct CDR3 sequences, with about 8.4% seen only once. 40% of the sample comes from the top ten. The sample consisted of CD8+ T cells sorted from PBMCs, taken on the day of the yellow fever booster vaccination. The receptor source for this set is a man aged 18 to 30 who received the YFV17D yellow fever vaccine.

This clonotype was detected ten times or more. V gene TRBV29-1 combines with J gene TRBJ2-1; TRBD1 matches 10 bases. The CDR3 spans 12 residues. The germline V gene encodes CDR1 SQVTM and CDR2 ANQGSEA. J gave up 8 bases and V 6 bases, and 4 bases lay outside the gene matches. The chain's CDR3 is CSVVDRGHEQFF. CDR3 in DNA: TGCAGCGTCGTAGACAGGGGGCATGAGCAGTTCTTC.

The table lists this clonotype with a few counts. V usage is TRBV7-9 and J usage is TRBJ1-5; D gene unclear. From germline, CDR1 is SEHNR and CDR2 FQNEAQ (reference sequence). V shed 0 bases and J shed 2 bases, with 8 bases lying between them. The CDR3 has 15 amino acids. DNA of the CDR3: TGTGCCAGCAGCTTAGCGAATGTGGGCAATCAGCCCCAGCATTTT. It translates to CASSLANVGNQPQHF.

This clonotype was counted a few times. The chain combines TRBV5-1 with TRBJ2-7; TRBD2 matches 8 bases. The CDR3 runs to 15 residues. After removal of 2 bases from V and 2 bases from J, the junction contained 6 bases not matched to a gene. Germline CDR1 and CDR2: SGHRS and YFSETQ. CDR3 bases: TGCGCCAGCAGCTTTGCGGGGGGCCTGACCTACGAGCAGTACTTC. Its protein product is CASSFAGGLTYEQYF.

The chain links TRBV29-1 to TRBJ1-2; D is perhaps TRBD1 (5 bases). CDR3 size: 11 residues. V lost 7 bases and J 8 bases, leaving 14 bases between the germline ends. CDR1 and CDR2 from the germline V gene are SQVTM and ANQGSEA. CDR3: CSASYWGGYTF. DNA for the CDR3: TGCAGCGCCTCGTACTGGGGCGGCTACACCTTC.

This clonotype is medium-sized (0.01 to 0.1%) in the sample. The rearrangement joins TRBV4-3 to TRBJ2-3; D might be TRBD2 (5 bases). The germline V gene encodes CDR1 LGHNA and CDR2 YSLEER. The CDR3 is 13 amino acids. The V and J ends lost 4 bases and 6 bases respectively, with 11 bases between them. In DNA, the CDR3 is TGCGCCAGCAGCCCCCCGAGGGCCGATACGCAGTATTTT. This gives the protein CASSPPRADTQYF.

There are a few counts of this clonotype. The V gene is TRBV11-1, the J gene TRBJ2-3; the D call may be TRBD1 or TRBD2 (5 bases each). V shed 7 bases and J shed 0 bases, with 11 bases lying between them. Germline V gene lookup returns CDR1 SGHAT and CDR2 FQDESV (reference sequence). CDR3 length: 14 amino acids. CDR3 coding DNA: TGTGCCAGCACCTCACGGGGCAGCACAGATACGCAGTATTTT. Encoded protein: CASTSRGSTDTQYF.

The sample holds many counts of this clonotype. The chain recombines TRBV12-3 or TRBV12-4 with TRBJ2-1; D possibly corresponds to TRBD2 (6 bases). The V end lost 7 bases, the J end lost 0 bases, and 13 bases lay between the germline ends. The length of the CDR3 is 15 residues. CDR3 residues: CASTGTLSSYNEQFF. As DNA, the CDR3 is TGTGCCAGCACCGGGACTCTGAGCTCCTACAATGAGCAGTTCTTC.

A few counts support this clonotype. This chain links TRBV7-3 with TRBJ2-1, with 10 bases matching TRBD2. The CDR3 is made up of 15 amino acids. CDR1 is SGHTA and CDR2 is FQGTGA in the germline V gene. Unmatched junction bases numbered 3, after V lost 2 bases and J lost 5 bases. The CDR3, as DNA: TGTGCCAGCAGCTTATTAGCGGGGGGAGACAATGAGCAGTTCTTC. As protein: CASSLLAGGDNEQFF.

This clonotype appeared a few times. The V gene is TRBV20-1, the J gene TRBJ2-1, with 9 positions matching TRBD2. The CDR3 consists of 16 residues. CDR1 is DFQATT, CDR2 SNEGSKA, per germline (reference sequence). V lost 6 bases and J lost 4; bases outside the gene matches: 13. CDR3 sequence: CSAKPRAGGLYNEQFF. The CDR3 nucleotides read TGCAGTGCAAAGCCCCGAGCGGGGGGTCTTTACAATGAGCAGTTCTTC.

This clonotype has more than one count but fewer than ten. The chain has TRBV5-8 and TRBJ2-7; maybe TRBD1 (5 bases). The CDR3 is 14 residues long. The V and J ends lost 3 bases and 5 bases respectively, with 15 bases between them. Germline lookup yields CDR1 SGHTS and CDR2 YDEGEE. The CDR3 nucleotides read TGTGCCAGCAGCTCCACCGACAGTAAGGACGAGCAGTACTTC. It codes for CASSSTDSKDEQYF.

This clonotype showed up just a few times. The CDR3 DNA reads TGTGCCAGCAGCTCCGCCTTGATTGACGGTGGCTACACCTTC. Protein product: CASSSALIDGGYTF. The chain uses TRBV5-5 and TRBJ1-2; D remains ambiguous. The V and J ends lost 3 bases and 7 bases respectively, with 16 bases between them. Germline V lookup: CDR1 SGHKS, CDR2 YYEKEE (reference sequence). CDR3 length: 14 residues.

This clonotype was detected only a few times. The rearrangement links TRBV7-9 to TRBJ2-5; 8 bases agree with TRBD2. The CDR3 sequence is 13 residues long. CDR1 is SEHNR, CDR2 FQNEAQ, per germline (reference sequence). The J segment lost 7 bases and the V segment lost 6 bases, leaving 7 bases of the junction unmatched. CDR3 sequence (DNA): TGTGCCAGCAGTCCAGCGGGGGAGGGGACCCAGTACTTC. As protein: CASSPAGEGTQYF. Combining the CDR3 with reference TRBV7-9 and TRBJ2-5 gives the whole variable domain DTGVSQNPRHKITKRGQNVTFRCDPISEHNRLYWYRQTLGQGPEFLTYFQNEAQLEKSRLLSDRFSAERPKGSFSTLEIQRTEQGDSAMYLCASSPAGEGTQYFGPGTRLLVL.

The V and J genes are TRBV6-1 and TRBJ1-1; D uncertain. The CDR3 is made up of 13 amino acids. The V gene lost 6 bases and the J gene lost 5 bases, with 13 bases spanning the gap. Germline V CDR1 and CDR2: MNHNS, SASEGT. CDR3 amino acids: CASRAEPQTEAFF. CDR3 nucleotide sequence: TGTGCCAGCAGGGCGGAACCTCAGACTGAAGCTTTCTTT.

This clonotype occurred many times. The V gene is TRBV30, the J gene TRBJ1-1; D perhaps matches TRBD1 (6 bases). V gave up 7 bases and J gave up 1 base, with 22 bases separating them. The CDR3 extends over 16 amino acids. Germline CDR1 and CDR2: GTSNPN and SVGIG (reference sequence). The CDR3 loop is CASRGGGSWENTEAFF. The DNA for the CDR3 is TGTGCCTCCCGAGGGGGGGGCTCTTGGGAGAACACTGAAGCTTTCTTT.

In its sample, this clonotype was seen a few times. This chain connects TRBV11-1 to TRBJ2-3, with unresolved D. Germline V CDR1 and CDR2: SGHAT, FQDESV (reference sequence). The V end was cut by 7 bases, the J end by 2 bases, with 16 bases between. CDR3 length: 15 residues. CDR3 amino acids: CASTLGPLLTDTQYF. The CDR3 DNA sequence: TGTGCCAGCACGCTCGGACCCCTGCTCACAGATACGCAGTATTTT.

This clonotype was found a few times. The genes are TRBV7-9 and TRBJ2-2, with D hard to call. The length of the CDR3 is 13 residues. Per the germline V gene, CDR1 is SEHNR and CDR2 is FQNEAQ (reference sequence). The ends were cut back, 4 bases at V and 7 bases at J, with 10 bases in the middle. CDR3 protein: CASSSPSSGELFF. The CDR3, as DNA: TGTGCCAGCAGCTCGCCCTCTAGCGGGGAGCTGTTTTTT.